One sample yielded the 18 T cell receptor beta chains listed below, sequenced in a study of blood T cell repertoires in COVID-19 (dated by TCRdb to the early 2020s). The receptor library was made with the immunoSEQ multiplex PCR assay. In its TCRdb copy, this immuneACCESS table keeps in-frame sequences only and misses some clones. Where compared with another copy, unresolved V genes explain less than half of these, and the others have no known cause. Within this sample are about 140,000 clones, with around 85% of them counted one time only. The top ten constitute around 2.9% of the sample. The sample comprised peripheral blood. These receptors came from a man aged 50 or older with acute or convalescent COVID-19.

The CDR3 sequence is CASSLSASYEQYF. The CDR3 DNA follows: TGTGCCAGCAGTTTAAGCGCGTCCTACGAGCAGTACTTC. J is TRBJ2-7 and V is TRBV27; the D is unclear. Trimming shortened V by 2 bases and J by 1 base, and 6 bases separated the two germline ends. The length of the CDR3 is 13 residues. CDR1 and CDR2 (germline): MNHEY, SMNVEV (reference sequence).

The chain is built from TRBV28 and TRBJ2-7, with D possibly being TRBD1 (6 bases). Trimming stripped 0 bases from V and 3 bases from J, with 9 bases between. CDR3 size: 14 residues. The germline V gene has CDR1 MDHEN and CDR2 SYDVKM. CDR3 nucleotides: TGTGCCAGCAGTTTATGGGACAGCTACTACGAGCAGTACTTC. Translation: CASSLWDSYYEQYF.

The chain links TRBV19 to TRBJ1-5; D unclear. The CDR3 sequence is 13 residues long. Trimming pared 4 bases from V and 4 bases from J, leaving 8 bases between. Germline V CDR1 and CDR2: LNHDA, SQIVND (reference sequence). For the CDR3, the DNA is TGTGCCAGTAGTAATACGGAGAATCAGCCCCAGCATTTT. Protein: CASSNTENQPQHF.

This chain links TRBV7-8 with TRBJ2-7; 7 nucleotides agree with TRBD2. V was pared by 1 base and J by 3 bases, with 3 bases of the junction left unmatched. Germline V gives CDR1 SGHVS, CDR2 FQNEAQ. The CDR3 sequence is 14 residues long. In DNA, the CDR3 is TGTGCCAGCAGCTTAGGGCGGGAGCTCTACGAGCAGTACTTC. Protein product: CASSLGRELYEQYF.

In this sample, this clone turned up once. The chain uses TRBV5-3 and TRBJ2-1; 8 positions match TRBD2. TRBV5-3 is noted as an ORF with a role that remains uncertain. V lost 2 bases to trimming and J lost 7 bases; unmatched junction nucleotides: 8. The length of the CDR3 is 15 residues. The CDR3 protein is CARSFRGGSDNEQFF. Here the CDR3 DNA reads TGTGCCAGAAGCTTCCGGGGGGGGTCAGATAATGAGCAGTTCTTC.

The chain is built from TRBV2 and TRBJ1-5; D gene uncertain. This CDR3 contains 16 residues. CDR1 and CDR2 (germline): SNHLY, FYNNEI. Trimming pared 7 bases from V and 0 bases from J, leaving 16 bases between. The CDR3 DNA reads as TGTGCCAGCAACTCTAGCGGACGTTCTAGCAATCAGCCCCAGCATTTT. Its translation is CASNSSGRSSNQPQHF.

The chain couples TRBV5-1 to TRBJ1-1, with D maybe TRBD1 (6 bases). This CDR3 comprises 13 residues. Trimming shortened V by 2 bases and J by 2 bases, and 7 bases separated the two germline ends. The germline V gene encodes CDR1 SGHRS and CDR2 YFSETQ. The CDR3, as DNA: TGCGCCAGCAGCTTAGGGGGTAACACTGAAGCTTTCTTT. Its translation is CASSLGGNTEAFF.

This chain connects TRBV15 to TRBJ1-6, with D maybe TRBD1 (5 bases). From germline, CDR1 is LNHNV and CDR2 YYDKDF (reference sequence). Trimming pared 3 bases from V and 5 bases from J, leaving 8 bases between. This CDR3 contains 14 residues. CDR3 sequence (DNA): TGTGCCACCAGCAGCGGGGGGGATAATTCACCCCTCCACTTT. Its protein is CATSSGGDNSPLHF. The whole variable domain, remainder taken from reference TRBV15 and TRBJ1-6, is DAMVIQNPRYQVTQFGKPVTLSCSQTLNHNVMYWYQQKSSQAPKLLFHYYDKDFNNEADTPDNFQSRRPNTSFCFLDIRSPGLGDTAMYLCATSSGGDNSPLHFGNGTRLTVT.

The chain couples TRBV25-1 to TRBJ1-1; 7 bases align to TRBD1. The CDR3 consists of 13 residues. Unmatched junction bases numbered 6, after V lost 10 bases and J lost 1 base. Germline V gene data show CDR1 as MGHDK and CDR2 as SYGVNS. The CDR3 reads CATQRTGNTEAFF. The CDR3 DNA is TGTGCCACTCAGAGGACAGGGAACACTGAAGCTTTCTTT.

V is TRBV3-1 (or the pseudogene TRBV3-2) and J is TRBJ1-1, with D unresolved. The CDR3 totals 14 residues. V was cut by 2 bases and J by 0 bases, with 7 bases left in between. Germline V CDR1 and CDR2: LGHDT, YNNKEL (reference sequence). The CDR3 nucleotides are TGTGCCAGCAGCCAAAGCATCATGAACACTGAAGCTTTCTTT. Translation gives CASSQSIMNTEAFF.

This clone was seen more than once but under ten times. The rearrangement links TRBV5-1 to TRBJ2-7; 8 positions match TRBD1. V gave up 5 bases and J gave up 0 bases; unmatched junction bases: 7. CDR1 is SGHRS, CDR2 YFSETQ, per germline. This CDR3 is 15 amino acids long. In DNA form, the CDR3 reads TGCGCCAGCAGTTCCGGACAGGGCCTCTCCTACGAGCAGTACTTC. Its protein product is CASSSGQGLSYEQYF.

The chain carries TRBV10-2 and TRBJ2-3; TRBD2 aligns across 10 bases. CDR3 size: 15 residues. Germline CDR1 is WSHSY and CDR2 is SAAADI. V shed 4 bases and J 5 bases; nucleotides not matched to a gene: 6. The CDR3 nucleotides are TGCGCCAGCAGTGGAGCGGGAGGGTTATTAGATACGCAGTATTTT. Its protein product is CASSGAGGLLDTQYF.

The V call is TRBV19, the J call TRBJ2-3, with 8 nucleotides matching TRBD2. V was clipped by 2 bases and J by 0 bases; unmatched bases: 4. The length of the CDR3 is 16 residues. Germline V CDR1 and CDR2: LNHDA, SQIVND (reference sequence). DNA of the CDR3: TGTGCCAGTAGTATAAGCGGGGGCTCTAGCACAGATACGCAGTATTTT. It specifies CASSISGGSSTDTQYF.

The chain has TRBV19 and TRBJ2-5; TRBD1 agrees at 10 bases. CDR1 and CDR2 (germline): LNHDA, SQIVND (reference sequence). Unmatched junction bases numbered 1, after V lost 6 bases and J lost 3 bases. This CDR3 has 13 amino acids. CDR3 amino acids: CASRGTGEETQYF. The CDR3 nucleotides are TGTGCCAGTAGGGGGACAGGGGAAGAGACCCAGTACTTC.

This chain uses TRBV12-3 or TRBV12-4 with TRBJ2-2, with D possibly matching TRBD1 (7 bases). Between the trimmed V and J ends, which lost 7 bases and 4 bases, there was a span of 10 bases. This CDR3 region has 13 residues. Here the CDR3 DNA reads TGTGCCAGCACAGGGGGGCGCACCGGGGAGCTGTTTTTT. Protein sequence: CASTGGRTGELFF.

This clone came up once. This chain links TRBV5-1 with TRBJ2-3; 9 nucleotides match TRBD2. The CDR3 extends over 15 amino acids. Germline V gene lookup returns CDR1 SGHRS and CDR2 YFSETQ. The trim removed 3 bases at V and 5 bases at J, leaving 7 bases unmatched. The CDR3 loop is CASSYYSGGGDTQYF. DNA of the CDR3: TGCGCCAGCAGCTACTATAGCGGGGGAGGAGATACGCAGTATTTT.

This chain uses TRBV25-1 with TRBJ1-6, with D unclear. The CDR3 spans 16 residues. Trimming took off 2 bases at V and 0 bases at J, with 8 bases between the two ends. The germline CDR1 and CDR2 sequences are MGHDK and SYGVNS. Written as DNA, the CDR3 is TGTGCCAGCAGTGAACCTATGAGCTCCTATAATTCACCCCTCCACTTT. Translation gives CASSEPMSSYNSPLHF.

The chain combines TRBV19 with TRBJ1-2, with 10 bases fitting TRBD1. CDR1 is LNHDA and CDR2 is SQIVND in the germline V gene (reference sequence). V shed 7 bases and J 7 bases; nucleotides not matched to a gene: 12. CDR3 length equals 15 residues. The CDR3 nucleotides read TGTGCCAGTACGACCCCCTGGCGGGACAGGGGTGGCTACACCTTC. Translated, it gives CASTTPWRDRGGYTF.